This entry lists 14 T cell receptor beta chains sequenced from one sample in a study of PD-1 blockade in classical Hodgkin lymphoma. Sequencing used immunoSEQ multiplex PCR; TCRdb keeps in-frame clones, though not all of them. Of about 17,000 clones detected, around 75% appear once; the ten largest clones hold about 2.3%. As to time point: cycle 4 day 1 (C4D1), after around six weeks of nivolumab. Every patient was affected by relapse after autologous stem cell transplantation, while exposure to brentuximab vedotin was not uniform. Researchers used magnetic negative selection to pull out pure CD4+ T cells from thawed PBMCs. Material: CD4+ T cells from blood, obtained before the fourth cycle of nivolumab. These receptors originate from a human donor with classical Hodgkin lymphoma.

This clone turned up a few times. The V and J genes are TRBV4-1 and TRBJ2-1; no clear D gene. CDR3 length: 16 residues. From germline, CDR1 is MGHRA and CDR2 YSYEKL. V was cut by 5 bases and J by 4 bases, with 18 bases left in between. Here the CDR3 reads CASSVVDLVTYNEQFF. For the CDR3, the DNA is TGCGCCAGCAGCGTGGTAGACCTCGTAACGTACAATGAGCAGTTCTTC.

The CDR3 region has the DNA TGTGCCAGCAGTGAACACGGTAAATATACGCAGTATTTT. It codes for CASSEHGKYTQYF. The genes are TRBV6-1 and TRBJ2-3, with no clear D. Trimming pared 2 bases from V and 7 bases from J, leaving 10 bases between. There are 13 residues in the CDR3. Per the germline V gene, CDR1 is MNHNS and CDR2 is SASEGT.

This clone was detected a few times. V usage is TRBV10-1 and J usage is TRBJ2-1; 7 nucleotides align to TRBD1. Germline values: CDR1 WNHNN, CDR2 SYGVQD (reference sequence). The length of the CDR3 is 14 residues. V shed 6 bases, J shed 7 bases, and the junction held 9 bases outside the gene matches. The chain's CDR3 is CASSRDPRGNEQFF. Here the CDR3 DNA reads TGCGCCAGCAGCCGGGACCCCAGGGGGAATGAGCAGTTCTTC.

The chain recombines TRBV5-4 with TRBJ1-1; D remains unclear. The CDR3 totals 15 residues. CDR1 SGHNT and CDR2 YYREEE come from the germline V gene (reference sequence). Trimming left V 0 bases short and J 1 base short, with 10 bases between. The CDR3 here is CASSLVSPPNTEAFF. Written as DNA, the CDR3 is TGTGCCAGCAGCTTGGTTAGCCCGCCGAACACTGAAGCTTTCTTT.

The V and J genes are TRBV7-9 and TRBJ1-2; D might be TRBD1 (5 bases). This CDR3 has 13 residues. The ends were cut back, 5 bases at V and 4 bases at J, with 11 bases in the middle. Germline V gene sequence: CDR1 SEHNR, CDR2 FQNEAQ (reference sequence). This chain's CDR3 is CASSLKTVYGYTF. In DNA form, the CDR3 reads TGTGCCAGCAGCCTAAAGACAGTCTATGGCTACACCTTC.

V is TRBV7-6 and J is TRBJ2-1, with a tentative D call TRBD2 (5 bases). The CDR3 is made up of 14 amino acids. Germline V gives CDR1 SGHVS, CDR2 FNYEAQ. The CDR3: CASRREPDFSEQFF. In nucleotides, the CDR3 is TGTGCATCCCGGCGCGAGCCGGACTTCAGTGAGCAGTTCTTC.

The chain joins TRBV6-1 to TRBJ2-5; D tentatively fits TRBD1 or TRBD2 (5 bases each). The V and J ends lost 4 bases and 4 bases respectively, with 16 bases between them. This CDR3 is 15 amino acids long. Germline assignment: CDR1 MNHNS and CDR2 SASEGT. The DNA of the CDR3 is TGTGCCAGCAGTGGATGGGACGGCCCCACAGAGACCCAGTACTTC. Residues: CASSGWDGPTETQYF.

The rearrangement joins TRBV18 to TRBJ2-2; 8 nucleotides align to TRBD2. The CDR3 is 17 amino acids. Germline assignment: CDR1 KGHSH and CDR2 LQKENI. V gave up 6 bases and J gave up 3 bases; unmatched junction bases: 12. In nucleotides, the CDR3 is TGTGCCAGCTCTCAGCTCCCCGGGACTAGGGACACCGGGGAGCTGTTTTTT. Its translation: CASSQLPGTRDTGELFF. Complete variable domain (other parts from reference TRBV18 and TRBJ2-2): NAGVMQNPRHLVRRRGQEARLRCSPMKGHSHVYWYRQLPEEGLKFMVYLQKENIIDESGMPKERFSAEFPKEGPSILRIQQVVRGDSAAYFCASSQLPGTRDTGELFFGEGSRLTVL.

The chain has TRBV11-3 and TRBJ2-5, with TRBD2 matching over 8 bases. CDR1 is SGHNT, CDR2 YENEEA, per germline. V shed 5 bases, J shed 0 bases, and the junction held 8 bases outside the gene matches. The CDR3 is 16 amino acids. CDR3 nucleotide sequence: TGTGCCAGCAGCCAAGGGGCGGGAGGATACCAAGAGACCCAGTACTTC. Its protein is CASSQGAGGYQETQYF.

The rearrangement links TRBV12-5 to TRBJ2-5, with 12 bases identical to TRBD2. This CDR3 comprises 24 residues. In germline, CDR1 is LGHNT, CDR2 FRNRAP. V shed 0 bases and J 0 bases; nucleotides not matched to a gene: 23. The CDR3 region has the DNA TGTGCTAGTGGTTTGGTCCCCATAGGATTACTAGCGGGAGGTCCTAAGAACAACCAAGAGACCCAGTACTTC. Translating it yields CASGLVPIGLLAGGPKNNQETQYF.

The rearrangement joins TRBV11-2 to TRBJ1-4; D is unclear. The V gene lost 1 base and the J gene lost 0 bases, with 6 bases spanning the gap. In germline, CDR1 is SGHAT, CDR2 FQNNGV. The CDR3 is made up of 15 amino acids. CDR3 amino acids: CASSLAGATNEKLFF. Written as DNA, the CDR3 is TGTGCCAGCAGCTTAGCGGGAGCAACTAATGAAAAACTGTTTTTT.

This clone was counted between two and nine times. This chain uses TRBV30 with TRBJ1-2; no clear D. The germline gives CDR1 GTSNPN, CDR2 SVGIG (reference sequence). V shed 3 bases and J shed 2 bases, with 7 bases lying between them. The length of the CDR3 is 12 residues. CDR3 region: CAWRGRNYGYTF. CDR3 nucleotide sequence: TGTGCCTGGAGAGGGAGAAACTATGGCTACACCTTC.

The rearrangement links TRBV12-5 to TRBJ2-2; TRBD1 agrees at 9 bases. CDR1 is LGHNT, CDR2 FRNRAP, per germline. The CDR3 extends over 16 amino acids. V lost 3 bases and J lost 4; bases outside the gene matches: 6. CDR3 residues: CASGFYGTGPTGELFF. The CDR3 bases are TGTGCTAGTGGTTTTTACGGGACAGGGCCCACCGGGGAGCTGTTTTTT. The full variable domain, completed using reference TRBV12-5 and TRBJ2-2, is DARVTQTPRHKVTEMGQEVTMRCQPILGHNTVFWYRQTMMQGLELLAYFRNRAPLDDSGMPKDRFSAEMPDATLATLKIQPSEPRDSAVYFCASGFYGTGPTGELFFGEGSRLTVL.

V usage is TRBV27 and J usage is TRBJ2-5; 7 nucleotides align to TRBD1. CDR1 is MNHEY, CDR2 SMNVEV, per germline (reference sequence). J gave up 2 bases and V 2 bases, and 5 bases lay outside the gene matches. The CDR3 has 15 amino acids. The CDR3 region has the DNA TGTGCCAGCAGTTTAGAGGGCAGGGGGCAAGAGACCCAGTACTTC. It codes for CASSLEGRGQETQYF.